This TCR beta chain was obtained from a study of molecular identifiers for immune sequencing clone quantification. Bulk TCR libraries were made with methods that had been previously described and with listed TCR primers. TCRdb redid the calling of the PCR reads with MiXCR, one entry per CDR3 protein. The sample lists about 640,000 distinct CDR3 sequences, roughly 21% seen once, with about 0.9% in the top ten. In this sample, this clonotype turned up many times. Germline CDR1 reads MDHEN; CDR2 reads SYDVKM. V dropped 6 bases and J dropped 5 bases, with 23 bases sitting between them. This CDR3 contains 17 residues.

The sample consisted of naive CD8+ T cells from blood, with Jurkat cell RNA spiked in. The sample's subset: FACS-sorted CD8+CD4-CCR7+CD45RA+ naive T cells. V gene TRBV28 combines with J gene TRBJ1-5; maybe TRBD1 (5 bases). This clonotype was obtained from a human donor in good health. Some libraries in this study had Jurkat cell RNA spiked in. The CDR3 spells CASSGGIIQVVDQPQHF. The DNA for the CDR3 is TGTGCCAGCAGCGGGGGGATCATACAAGTGGTCGATCAGCCCCAGCATTTT.